In this sample, the clone carrying this T cell receptor (beta chain) turned up a few times. In the source study's methods: Estimated nucleated cell counts came from reference gene primer amplification. Repertoires were generated with immunoSEQ multiplex PCR, while TCRdb's copy carries only in-frame clones and drops some. The V and J calls and clone size are taken from that table; D and trimming were inferred from the DNA. The profile shows about 170,000 clones, roughly 80% of them singletons. This specimen belongs to a study of blood T cell repertoires in COVID-19. Study information: Specimens from acute and convalescent COVID-19 originated in the United States, Italy and Spain.

CDR3 length equals 15 residues. Germline V lookup: CDR1 MNHEY, CDR2 SVGAGI. Trimming cost V 4 bases and J 4 bases; bases outside gene matches: 6. Participants were aged about 18 to 100 years from approximately 23 US areas. Participants reported their clinical history, and cohort assignment relied on those reports. Sequenced material: PBMCs or T cells enriched from blood (not recorded which). The rearrangement joins TRBV6-5 to TRBJ1-2, with 10 positions matching TRBD1. The sequence was collected from a woman between 50 and 59 years old who had recovered from COVID-19. The CDR3 DNA sequence: TGTGCCAGCAGTTCCCCACGGACAGGGGGCTATGGCTACACCTTC. This gives the protein CASSSPRTGGYGYTF.